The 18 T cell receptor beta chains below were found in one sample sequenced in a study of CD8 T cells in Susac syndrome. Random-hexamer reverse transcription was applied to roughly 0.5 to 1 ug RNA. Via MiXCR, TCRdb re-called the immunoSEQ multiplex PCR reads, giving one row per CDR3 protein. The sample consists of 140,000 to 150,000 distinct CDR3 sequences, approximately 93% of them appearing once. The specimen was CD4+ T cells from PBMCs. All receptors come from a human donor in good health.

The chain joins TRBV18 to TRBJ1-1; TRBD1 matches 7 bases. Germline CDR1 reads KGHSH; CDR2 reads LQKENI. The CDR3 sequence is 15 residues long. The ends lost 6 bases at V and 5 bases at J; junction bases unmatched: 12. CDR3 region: CASSQNRQGGTEAFF. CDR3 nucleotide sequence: TGTGCCAGCTCGCAAAACCGACAGGGAGGAACTGAAGCTTTCTTT.

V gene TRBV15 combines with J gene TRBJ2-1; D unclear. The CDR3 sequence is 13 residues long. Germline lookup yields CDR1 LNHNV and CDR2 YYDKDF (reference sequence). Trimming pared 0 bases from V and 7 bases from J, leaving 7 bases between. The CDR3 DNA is TGTGCCACCAGCAGAGATTTGAATAATGAGCAGTTCTTC. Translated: CATSRDLNNEQFF. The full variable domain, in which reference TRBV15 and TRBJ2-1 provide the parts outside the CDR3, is DAMVIQNPRYQVTQFGKPVTLSCSQTLNHNVMYWYQQKSSQAPKLLFHYYDKDFNNEADTPDNFQSRRPNTSFCFLDIRSPGLGDTAMYLCATSRDLNNEQFFGPGTRLTVL.

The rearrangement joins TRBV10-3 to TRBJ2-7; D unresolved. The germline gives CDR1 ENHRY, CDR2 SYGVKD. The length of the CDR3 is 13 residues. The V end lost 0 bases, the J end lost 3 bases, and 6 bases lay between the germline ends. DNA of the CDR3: TGTGCCATCAGTGAGTCGGGTGACTACGAGCAGTACTTC. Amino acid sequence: CAISESGDYEQYF.

The CDR3 DNA follows: TGCAGTGGCCCACAGGCGAACCAAGAGACCCAGTACTTC. Its translation: CSGPQANQETQYF. The chain joins TRBV20-1 to TRBJ2-5; D might be TRBD1 (5 bases). This CDR3 spans 13 amino acids. V was trimmed by 7 bases and J by 0 bases, leaving 12 bases between them. CDR1 and CDR2 (germline): DFQATT, SNEGSKA (reference sequence).

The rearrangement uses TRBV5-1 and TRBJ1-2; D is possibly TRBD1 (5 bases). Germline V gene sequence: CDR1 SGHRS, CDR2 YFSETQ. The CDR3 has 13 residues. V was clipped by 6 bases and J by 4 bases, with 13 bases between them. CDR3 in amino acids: CASNAGIGYGYTF. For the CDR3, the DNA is TGCGCCAGCAACGCAGGGATCGGCTATGGCTACACCTTC. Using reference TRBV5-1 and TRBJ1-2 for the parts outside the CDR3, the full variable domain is KAGVTQTPRYLIKTRGQQVTLSCSPISGHRSVSWYQQTPGQGLQFLFEYFSETQRNKGNFPGRFSGRQFSNSRSEMNVSTLELGDSALYLCASNAGIGYGYTFGSGTRLTVV.

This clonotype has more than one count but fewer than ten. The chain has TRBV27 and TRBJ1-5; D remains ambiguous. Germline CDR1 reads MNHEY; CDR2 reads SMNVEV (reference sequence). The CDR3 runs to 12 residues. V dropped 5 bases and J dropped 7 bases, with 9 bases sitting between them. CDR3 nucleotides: TGTGCCAGCAGTCCGACTGGCCAGCCCCAGCATTTT. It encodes CASSPTGQPQHF.

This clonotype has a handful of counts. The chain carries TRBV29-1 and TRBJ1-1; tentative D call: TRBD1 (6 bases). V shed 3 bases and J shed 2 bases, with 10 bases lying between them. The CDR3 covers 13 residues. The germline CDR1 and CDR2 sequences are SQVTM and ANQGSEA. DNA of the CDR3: TGCAGCGTTGAGAGGACAGCAAACACTGAAGCTTTCTTT. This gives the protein CSVERTANTEAFF.

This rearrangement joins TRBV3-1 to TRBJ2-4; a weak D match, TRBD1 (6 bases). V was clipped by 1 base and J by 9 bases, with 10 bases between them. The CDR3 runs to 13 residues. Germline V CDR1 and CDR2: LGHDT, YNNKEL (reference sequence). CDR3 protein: CASSQVRGTIQYF. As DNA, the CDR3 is TGTGCCAGCAGCCAAGTCAGGGGAACCATTCAGTACTTC.

The CDR3 DNA is TGTGCCAGCAGTCCTATATCAGCTGGAAACACCATATATTTT. Translated: CASSPISAGNTIYF. V usage is TRBV7-2 and J usage is TRBJ1-3; D gene ambiguous. This CDR3 region has 14 residues. V lost 6 bases to trimming and J lost 2 bases, with 11 bases between them. CDR1 SGHTA and CDR2 FQGNSA come from the germline V gene.

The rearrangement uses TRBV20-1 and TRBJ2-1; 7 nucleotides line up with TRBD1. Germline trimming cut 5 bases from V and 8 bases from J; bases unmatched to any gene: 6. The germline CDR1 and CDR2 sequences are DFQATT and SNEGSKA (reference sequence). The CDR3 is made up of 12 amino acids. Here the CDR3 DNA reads TGCAGTGCTCAGGACAGGTTCTATGAGCAGTTCTTC. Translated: CSAQDRFYEQFF.

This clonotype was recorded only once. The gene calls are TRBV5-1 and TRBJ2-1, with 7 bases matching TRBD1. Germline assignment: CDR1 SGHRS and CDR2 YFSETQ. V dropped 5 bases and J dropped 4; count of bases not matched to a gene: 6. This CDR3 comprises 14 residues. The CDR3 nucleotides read TGCGCCAGCAGACCTCTGACAGGGTACAATGAGCAGTTCTTC. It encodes CASRPLTGYNEQFF. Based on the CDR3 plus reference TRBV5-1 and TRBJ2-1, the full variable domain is KAGVTQTPRYLIKTRGQQVTLSCSPISGHRSVSWYQQTPGQGLQFLFEYFSETQRNKGNFPGRFSGRQFSNSRSEMNVSTLELGDSALYLCASRPLTGYNEQFFGPGTRLTVL.

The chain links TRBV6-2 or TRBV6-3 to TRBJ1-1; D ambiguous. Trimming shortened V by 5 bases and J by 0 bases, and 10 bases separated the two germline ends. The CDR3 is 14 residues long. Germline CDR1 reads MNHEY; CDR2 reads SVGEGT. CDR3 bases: TGTGCCAGCAGTATCCGACACCTGAACACTGAAGCTTTCTTT. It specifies CASSIRHLNTEAFF.

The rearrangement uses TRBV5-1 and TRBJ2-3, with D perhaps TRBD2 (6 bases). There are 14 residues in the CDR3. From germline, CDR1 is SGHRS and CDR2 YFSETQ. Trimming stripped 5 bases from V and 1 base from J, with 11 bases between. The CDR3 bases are TGCGCCAGCAGACGTTGGGAGGGCACAGATACGCAGTATTTT. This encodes CASRRWEGTDTQYF. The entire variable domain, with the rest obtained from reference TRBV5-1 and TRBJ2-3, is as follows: KAGVTQTPRYLIKTRGQQVTLSCSPISGHRSVSWYQQTPGQGLQFLFEYFSETQRNKGNFPGRFSGRQFSNSRSEMNVSTLELGDSALYLCASRRWEGTDTQYFGPGTRLTVL.

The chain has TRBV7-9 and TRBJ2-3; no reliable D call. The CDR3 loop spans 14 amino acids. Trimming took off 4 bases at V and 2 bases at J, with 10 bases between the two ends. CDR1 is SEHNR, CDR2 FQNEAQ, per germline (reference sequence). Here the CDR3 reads CASSSRTTTDTQYF. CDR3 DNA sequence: TGTGCCAGCAGCTCCCGGACCACCACAGATACGCAGTATTTT.

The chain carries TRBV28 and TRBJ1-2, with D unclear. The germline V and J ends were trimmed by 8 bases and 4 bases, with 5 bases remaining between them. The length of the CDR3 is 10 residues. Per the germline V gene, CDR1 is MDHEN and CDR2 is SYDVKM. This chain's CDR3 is CASGRYGYTF. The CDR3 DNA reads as TGTGCCAGCGGCCGCTATGGCTACACCTTC.

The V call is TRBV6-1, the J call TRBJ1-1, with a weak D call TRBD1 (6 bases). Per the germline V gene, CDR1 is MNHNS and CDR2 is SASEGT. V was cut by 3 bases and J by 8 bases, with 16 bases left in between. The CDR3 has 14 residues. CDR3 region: CASSDYSGTPEAFF. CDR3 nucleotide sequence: TGTGCCAGCAGTGATTACTCCGGGACACCCGAAGCTTTCTTT.

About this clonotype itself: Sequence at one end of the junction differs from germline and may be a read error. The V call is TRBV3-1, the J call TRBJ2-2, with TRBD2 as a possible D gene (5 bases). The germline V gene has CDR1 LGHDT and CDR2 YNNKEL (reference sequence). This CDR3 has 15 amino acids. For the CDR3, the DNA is TGTGCCAGCAGCCAAGTAGTGGGGTACACCGGGGAGCTGCTTTTT. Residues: CASSQVVGYTGELLF.

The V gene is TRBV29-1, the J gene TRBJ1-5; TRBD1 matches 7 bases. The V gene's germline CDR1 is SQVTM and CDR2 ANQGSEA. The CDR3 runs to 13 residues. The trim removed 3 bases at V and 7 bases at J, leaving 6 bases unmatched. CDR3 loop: CSVEAGGGQPQHF. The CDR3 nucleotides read TGCAGCGTTGAGGCAGGGGGAGGCCAGCCCCAGCATTTT. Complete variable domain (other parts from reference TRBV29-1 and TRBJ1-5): SAVISQKPSRDICQRGTSLTIQCQVDSQVTMMFWYRQQPGQSLTLIATANQGSEATYESGFVIDKFPISRPNLTFSTLTVSNMSPEDSSIYLCSVEAGGGQPQHFGDGTRLSIL.